This T cell receptor (beta chain) was profiled in a study of blood T cell repertoires in COVID-19. Background on the study: Acute-phase and convalescent COVID-19 samples originated in the United States, Italy and Spain. PBMCs, B-cell-depleted T cells, or T cells were the source of the cDNA or gDNA that made up the material.

TCRdb keeps only in-frame clones here, not all; method: immunoSEQ multiplex PCR. The sample records about 46,000 clones, more than 70% being singletons. This clone appeared once. The germline gives CDR1 DFQATT, CDR2 SNEGSKA (reference sequence). Deletions cut 6 bases from V and 6 bases from J, with 10 bases between. There are 11 residues in the CDR3. The chain couples TRBV20-1 to TRBJ2-3; D gene unclear. This sequence was found in a man older than 75 with active COVID-19. Sequenced: peripheral blood. CDR3 DNA: TGCAGTGCCGAACTACGGGATACGCAGTATTTT. This sequence encodes CSAELRDTQYF.